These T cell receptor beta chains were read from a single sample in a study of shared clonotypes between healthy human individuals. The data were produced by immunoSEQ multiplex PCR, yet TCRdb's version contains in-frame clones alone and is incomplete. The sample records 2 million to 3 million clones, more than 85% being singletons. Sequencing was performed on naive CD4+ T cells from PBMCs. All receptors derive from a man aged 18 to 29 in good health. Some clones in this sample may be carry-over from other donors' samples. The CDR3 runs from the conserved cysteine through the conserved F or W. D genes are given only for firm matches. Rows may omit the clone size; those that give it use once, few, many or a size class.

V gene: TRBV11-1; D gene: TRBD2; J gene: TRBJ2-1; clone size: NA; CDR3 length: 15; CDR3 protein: CASSPLAGGINEQFF; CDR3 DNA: TGTGCCAGCAGCCCCTTAGCGGGAGGGATCAATGAGCAGTTCTTC
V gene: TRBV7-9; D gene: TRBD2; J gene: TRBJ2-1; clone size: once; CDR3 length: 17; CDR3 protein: CASSTELGTSGYNEQFF; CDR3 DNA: TGTGCCAGCAGCACTGAACTCGGGACTAGCGGATACAATGAGCAGTTCTTC
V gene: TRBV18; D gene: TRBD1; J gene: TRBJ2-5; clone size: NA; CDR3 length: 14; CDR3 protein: CASSRDRGDETQYF; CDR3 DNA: TGTGCCAGCTCACGGGACAGGGGCGACGAGACCCAGTACTTC
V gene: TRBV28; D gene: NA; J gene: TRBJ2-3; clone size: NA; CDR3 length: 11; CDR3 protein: CASSLEDTQYF; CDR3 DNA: TGTGCCAGCAGTTTAGAGGATACGCAGTATTTT
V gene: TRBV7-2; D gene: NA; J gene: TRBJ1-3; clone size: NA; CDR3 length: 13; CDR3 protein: CASSQKTGNTIYF; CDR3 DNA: TGTGCCAGCAGCCAAAAGACCGGAAACACCATATATTTT
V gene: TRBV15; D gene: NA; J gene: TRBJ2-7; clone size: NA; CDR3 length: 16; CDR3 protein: CATSRDSEPRPIEQYF; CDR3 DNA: TGTGCCACCAGCAGAGATTCAGAACCTAGGCCCATCGAGCAGTACTTC
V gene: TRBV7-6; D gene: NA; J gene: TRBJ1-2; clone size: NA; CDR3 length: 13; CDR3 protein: CASSPGQSGGYTF; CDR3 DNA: TGTGCCAGCAGCCCTGGACAGTCTGGGGGCTACACCTTC
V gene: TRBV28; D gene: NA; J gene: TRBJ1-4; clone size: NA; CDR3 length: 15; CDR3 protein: CASSLSPREGEKLFF; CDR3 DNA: TGTGCCAGCAGTTTATCTCCCAGGGAGGGGGAAAAACTGTTTTTT
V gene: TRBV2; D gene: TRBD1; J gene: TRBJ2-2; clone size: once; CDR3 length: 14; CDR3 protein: CASSGTGVSGELFF; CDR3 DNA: TGTGCCAGCAGTGGGACAGGGGTTTCCGGGGAGCTGTTTTTT
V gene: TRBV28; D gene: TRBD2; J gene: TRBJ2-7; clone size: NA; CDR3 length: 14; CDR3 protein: CASSPFRGLARKYF; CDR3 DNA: TGTGCCAGCAGCCCCTTCCGGGGACTAGCGAGGAAGTACTTC
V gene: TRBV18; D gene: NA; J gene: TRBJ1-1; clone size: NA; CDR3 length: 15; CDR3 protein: CASSQSLTGHTEAFF; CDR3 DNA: TGTGCCAGCTCACAATCACTGACAGGACACACTGAAGCTTTCTTT
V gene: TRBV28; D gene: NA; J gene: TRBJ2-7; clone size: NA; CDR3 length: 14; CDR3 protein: CASSITGARYEQYF; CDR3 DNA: TGTGCCAGCAGTATTACGGGAGCCCGCTACGAGCAGTACTTC
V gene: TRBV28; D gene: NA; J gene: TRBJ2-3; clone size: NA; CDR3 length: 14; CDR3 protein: CASGPLAGPDTQYF; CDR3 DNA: TGTGCCAGCGGACCACTAGCAGGCCCCGATACGCAGTATTTT
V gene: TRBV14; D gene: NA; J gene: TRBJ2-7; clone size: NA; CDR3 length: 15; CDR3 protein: CASSQDIRATYEQYF; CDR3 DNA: TGTGCCAGCAGCCAAGATATCAGGGCCACCTACGAGCAGTACTTC
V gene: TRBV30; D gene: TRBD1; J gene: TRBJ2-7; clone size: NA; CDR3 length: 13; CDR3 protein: CATNRDRSYEQYF; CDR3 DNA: TGTGCCACGAACCGGGACAGGTCCTACGAGCAGTACTTC
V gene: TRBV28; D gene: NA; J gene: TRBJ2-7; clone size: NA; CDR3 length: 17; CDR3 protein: CASSLYPLGAASGEQYF; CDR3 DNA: TGTGCCAGCAGTTTATACCCCTTGGGAGCGGCCTCTGGGGAGCAGTACTTC
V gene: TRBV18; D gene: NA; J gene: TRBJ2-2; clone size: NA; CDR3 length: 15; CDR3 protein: CASSPPQTNTGELFF; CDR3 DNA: TGTGCCAGCTCACCACCGCAGACAAACACCGGGGAGCTGTTTTTT
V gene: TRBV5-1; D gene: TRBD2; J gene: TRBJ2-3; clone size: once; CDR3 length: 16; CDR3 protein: CASSLTGTSLPDTQYF; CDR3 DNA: TGCGCCAGCAGCCTAACCGGGACTAGCCTCCCAGATACGCAGTATTTT
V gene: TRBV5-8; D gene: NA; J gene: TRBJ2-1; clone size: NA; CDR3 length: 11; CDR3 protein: CASSGNGEQFF; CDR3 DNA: TGTGCCAGCAGCGGAAACGGTGAGCAGTTCTTC
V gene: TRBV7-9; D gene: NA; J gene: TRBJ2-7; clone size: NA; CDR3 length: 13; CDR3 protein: CASSLAAGREQYF; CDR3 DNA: TGTGCCAGCAGCTTAGCCGCGGGGCGCGAGCAGTACTTC
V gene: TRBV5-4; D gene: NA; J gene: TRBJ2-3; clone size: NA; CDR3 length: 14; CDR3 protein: CASSPGQGTDTQYF; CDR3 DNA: TGTGCCAGCAGCCCGGGTCAGGGCACAGATACGCAGTATTTT
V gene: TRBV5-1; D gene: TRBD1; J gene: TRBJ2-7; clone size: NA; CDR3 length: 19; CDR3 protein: CASSLLPTGGSTYSYEQYF; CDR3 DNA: TGCGCCAGCAGCCTTCTACCTACAGGGGGCTCGACATATAGCTACGAGCAGTACTTC
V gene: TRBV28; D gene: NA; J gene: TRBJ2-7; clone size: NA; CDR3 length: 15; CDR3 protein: CASSPGGAGQDMEYF; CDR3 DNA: TGTGCCAGCAGTCCAGGGGGGGCGGGACAGGATATGGAGTACTTC
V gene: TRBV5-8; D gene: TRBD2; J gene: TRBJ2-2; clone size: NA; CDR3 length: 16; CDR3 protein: CASSLGRGRDTGELFF; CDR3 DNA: TGTGCCAGCAGCCTCGGGAGGGGAAGGGACACCGGGGAGCTGTTTTTT
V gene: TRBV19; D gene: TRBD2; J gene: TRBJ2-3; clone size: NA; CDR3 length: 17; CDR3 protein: CASSGGLGGRYTDTQYF; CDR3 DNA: TGTGCCAGTAGTGGGGGCCTTGGCGGGAGGTACACAGATACGCAGTATTTT
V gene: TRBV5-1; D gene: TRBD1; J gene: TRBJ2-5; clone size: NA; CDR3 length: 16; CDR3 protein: CASSPTRQGGRETQYF; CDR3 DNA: TGCGCCAGCAGCCCCACCCGACAGGGGGGGAGAGAGACCCAGTACTTC
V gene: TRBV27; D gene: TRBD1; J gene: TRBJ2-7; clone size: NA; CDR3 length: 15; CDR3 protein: CASSRQPGQGYEQYF; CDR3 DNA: TGTGCCAGCAGTCGACAACCGGGACAGGGATACGAGCAGTACTTC
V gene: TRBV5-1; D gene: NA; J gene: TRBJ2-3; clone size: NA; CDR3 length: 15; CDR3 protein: CASTIADPSTDTQYF; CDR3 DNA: TGCGCCAGCACCATAGCGGATCCGAGCACAGATACGCAGTATTTT
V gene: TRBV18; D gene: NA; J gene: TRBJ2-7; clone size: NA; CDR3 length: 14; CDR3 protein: CASSPARGASEQYF; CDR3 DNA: TGTGCCAGCTCACCAGCTAGAGGGGCCTCCGAGCAGTACTTC
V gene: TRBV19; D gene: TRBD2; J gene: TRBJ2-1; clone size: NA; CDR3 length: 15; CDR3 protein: CASRAGTSGENEQFF; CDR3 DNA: TGTGCCAGTAGAGCCGGGACTAGCGGGGAAAATGAGCAGTTCTTC
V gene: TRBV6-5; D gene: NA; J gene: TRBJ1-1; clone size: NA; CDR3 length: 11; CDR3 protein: CATSLGTEAFF; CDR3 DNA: TGTGCCACCTCCCTGGGGACTGAAGCTTTCTTT
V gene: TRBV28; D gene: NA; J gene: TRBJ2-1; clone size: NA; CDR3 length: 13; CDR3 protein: CASSIRLDNEQFF; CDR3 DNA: TGTGCCAGCAGTATCCGACTAGACAATGAGCAGTTCTTC
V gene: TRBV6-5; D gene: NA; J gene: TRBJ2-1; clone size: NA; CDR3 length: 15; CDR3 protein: CASSYTVDPYNEQFF; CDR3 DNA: TGTGCCAGCAGTTACACCGTAGATCCTTACAATGAGCAGTTCTTC
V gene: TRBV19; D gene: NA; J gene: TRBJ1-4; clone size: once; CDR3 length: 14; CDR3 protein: CASRTEATNEKLFF; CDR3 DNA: TGTGCCAGCCGGACAGAAGCAACTAATGAAAAACTGTTTTTT
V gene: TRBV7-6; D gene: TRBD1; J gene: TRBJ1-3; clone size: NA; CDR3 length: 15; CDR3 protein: CASSRDSRSGNTIYF; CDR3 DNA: TGTGCCAGCAGCCGGGACAGCAGATCTGGAAACACCATATATTTT
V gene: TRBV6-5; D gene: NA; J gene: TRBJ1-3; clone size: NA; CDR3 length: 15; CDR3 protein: CASSFGGKPGNTIYF; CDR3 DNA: TGTGCCAGCAGTTTTGGGGGGAAGCCTGGAAACACCATATATTTT
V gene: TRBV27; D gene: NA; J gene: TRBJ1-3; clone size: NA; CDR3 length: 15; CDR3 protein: CASSLFGTPGNTIYF; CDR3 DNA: TGTGCCAGCAGTTTATTCGGGACTCCTGGAAACACCATATATTTT
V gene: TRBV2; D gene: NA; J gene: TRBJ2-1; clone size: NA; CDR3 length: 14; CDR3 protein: CASSEDGSYNEQFF; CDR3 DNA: TGTGCCAGCAGTGAAGACGGGAGTTACAATGAGCAGTTCTTC
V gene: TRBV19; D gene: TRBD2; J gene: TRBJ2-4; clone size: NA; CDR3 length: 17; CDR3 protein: CASSITGGEGRKNIQYF; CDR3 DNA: TGTGCCAGTAGTATAACGGGTGGGGAGGGCCGGAAAAACATTCAGTACTTC
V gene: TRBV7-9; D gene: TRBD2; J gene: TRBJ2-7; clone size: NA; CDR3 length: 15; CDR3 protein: CASSLVASGSYEQYF; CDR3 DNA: TGTGCCAGCAGCTTAGTCGCTAGCGGCTCCTACGAGCAGTACTTC
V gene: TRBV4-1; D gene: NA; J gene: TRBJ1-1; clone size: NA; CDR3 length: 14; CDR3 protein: CASSPNRWDTEAFF; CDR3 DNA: TGCGCCAGCAGCCCGAACAGATGGGACACTGAAGCTTTCTTT
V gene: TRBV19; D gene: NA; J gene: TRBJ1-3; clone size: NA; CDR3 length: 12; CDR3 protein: CASKNSGNTIYF; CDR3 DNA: TGTGCCAGTAAAAACTCTGGAAACACCATATATTTT
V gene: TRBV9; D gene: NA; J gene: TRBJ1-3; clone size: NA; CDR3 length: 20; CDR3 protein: CASSVEAGRGADLRGNTIYF; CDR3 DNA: TGTGCCAGCAGCGTAGAAGCGGGTAGAGGCGCCGATCTGCGGGGAAACACCATATATTTT
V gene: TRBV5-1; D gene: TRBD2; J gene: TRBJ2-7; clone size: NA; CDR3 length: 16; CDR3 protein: CASSLGLAGVTYEQYF; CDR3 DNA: TGCGCCAGCAGCTTGGGGCTAGCGGGAGTAACCTACGAGCAGTACTTC
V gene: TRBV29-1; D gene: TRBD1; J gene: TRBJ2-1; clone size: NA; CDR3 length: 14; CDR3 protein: CSVSGGSSYNEQFF; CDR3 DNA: TGCAGCGTGTCAGGGGGTAGCTCCTACAATGAGCAGTTCTTC
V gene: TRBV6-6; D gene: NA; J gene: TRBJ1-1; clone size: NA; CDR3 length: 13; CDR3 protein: CASRDGDYTEAFF; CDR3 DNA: TGTGCCAGCAGGGATGGGGACTACACTGAAGCTTTCTTT
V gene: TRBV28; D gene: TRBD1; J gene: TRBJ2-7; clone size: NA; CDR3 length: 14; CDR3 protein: CASSWDRRIRAEYF; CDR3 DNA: TGTGCCAGCAGTTGGGACAGGCGTATACGAGCGGAGTACTTC
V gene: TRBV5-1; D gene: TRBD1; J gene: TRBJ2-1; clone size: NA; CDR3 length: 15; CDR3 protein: CASAKQDRGYNEQFF; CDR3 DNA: TGCGCCAGCGCGAAACAGGACAGGGGTTACAATGAGCAGTTCTTC
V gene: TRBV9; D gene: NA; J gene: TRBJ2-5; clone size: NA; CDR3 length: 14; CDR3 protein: CASSETTGRETQYF; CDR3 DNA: TGTGCCAGCAGCGAGACGACCGGGCGGGAGACCCAGTACTTC
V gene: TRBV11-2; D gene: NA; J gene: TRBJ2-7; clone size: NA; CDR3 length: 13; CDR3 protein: CASSLGTIYEQYF; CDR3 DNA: TGTGCCAGCAGCTTGGGGACGATCTACGAGCAGTACTTC
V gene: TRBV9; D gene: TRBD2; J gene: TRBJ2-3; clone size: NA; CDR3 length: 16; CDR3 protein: CASSVAPLGGTDTQYF; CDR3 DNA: TGTGCCAGCAGCGTAGCCCCCCTGGGGGGGACAGATACGCAGTATTTT